This TCR beta chain stems from a study of blood T cells in healthy people across ages. Using a J-beta primer mix together with a sample-barcoded 5' primer, a second PCR was run for about 7 to 12 cycles. Sequencing of every sample gave 2.5 million or more CDR3-containing paired-end reads. TCRdb reanalysed the 5' RACE reads using MiXCR and keeps one entry per CDR3 protein. Here the sample spans approximately 690,000 distinct CDR3 sequences, 58% being singletons. The clonotype comes from a man aged 55-75 years in good health. The sample was blood.

The CDR3 sequence: CASSLGTQLGETQYF. The CDR3 DNA is TGCGCCAGCAGCTTGGGGACCCAGCTCGGGGAGACCCAGTACTTC. The chain combines TRBV5-1 with TRBJ2-5, with D unclear. This CDR3 is 15 amino acids long. Looked up from germline, CDR1 is SGHRS and CDR2 is YFSETQ. Trimming removed 0 bases from V and 5 bases from J, with 14 bases in between.